One and the same sample provided the 13 T cell receptor beta chains below, sequenced in a study of T cell responses to AZD1222 COVID-19 vaccine. Assay: immunoSEQ multiplex PCR; the TCRdb copy retains only in-frame clones and omits some. This sample yields about 150,000 clones, of which 80% to 95% are seen a single time; around 2.3% belongs to the top ten. Sequences were derived from peripheral blood, sampled on day 0 of AZD1222 vaccination. All receptors come from an adult in good health.

The J gene is TRBJ2-5, the V gene TRBV2, with 7 bases that match TRBD1. The CDR3 is 15 amino acids. V lost 6 bases, J lost 5 bases, and 12 bases stayed unmatched. Germline-derived CDR1 and CDR2 are SNHLY and FYNNEI. The CDR3 region has the DNA TGTGCCAGCAGGCAAGGCGCAGGGGGTAGTGAGACCCAGTACTTC. Protein sequence: CASRQGAGGSETQYF.

This chain joins TRBV5-6 and TRBJ1-5; D is perhaps TRBD1 (6 bases). This CDR3 spans 14 amino acids. V was trimmed by 2 bases and J by 9 bases, leaving 15 bases between them. The germline gives CDR1 SGHDT, CDR2 YYEEEE. CDR3 DNA sequence: TGTGCCAGCAGCTTAGGTGGGAGACAGGCGCCCCAGCATTTT. Its protein product is CASSLGGRQAPQHF.

This chain joins TRBV4-1 and TRBJ1-5; TRBD1 aligns across 7 bases. This CDR3 contains 17 residues. CDR1 is MGHRA, CDR2 YSYEKL, per germline. The V and J ends lost 1 base and 3 bases, in that order; junction bases with no gene match: 9. The CDR3 DNA follows: TGCGCCAGCAGCCAAGTAGGGGGACAGAGTCCCAATCAGCCCCAGCATTTT. Amino acid sequence: CASSQVGGQSPNQPQHF.

As DNA, the CDR3 is TGCGCCAGCAGCTTGACAGGGTCGGGCTTTGGTGAAGCTTTCTTT. It encodes CASSLTGSGFGEAFF. V gene TRBV5-1 combines with J gene TRBJ1-1, with D possibly matching TRBD1 (6 bases). V was shortened by 1 base and J by 7 bases, with 17 bases between the two germline ends. Germline loops: CDR1 SGHRS, CDR2 YFSETQ. The length of the CDR3 is 15 residues.

This chain joins TRBV7-3 and TRBJ1-1; TRBD1 is a possible D gene (6 bases). The germline V gene encodes CDR1 SGHTA and CDR2 FQGTGA. V was trimmed by 4 bases and J by 0 bases, leaving 15 bases between them. The CDR3 is made up of 16 amino acids. CDR3 bases: TGTGCCAGCAGCTCCCACCAGGGGCGGATGAACACTGAAGCTTTCTTT. Its protein is CASSSHQGRMNTEAFF.

The chain has TRBV2 and TRBJ2-2; no reliable D call. V was pared by 3 bases and J by 0 bases, with 11 bases between. CDR3 size: 16 residues. Germline V lookup: CDR1 SNHLY, CDR2 FYNNEI. The CDR3 sequence: CASSDGRLTNTGELFF. The CDR3 nucleotides are TGTGCCAGCAGTGATGGGCGGCTGACGAACACCGGGGAGCTGTTTTTT. Full variable domain (rest looked up from reference TRBV2 and TRBJ2-2): EPEVTQTPSHQVTQMGQEVILRCVPISNHLYFYWYRQILGQKVEFLVSFYNNEISEKSEIFDDQFSVERPDGSNFTLKIRSTKLEDSAMYFCASSDGRLTNTGELFFGEGSRLTVL.

In this sample, this clone turned up once. The CDR3 here is CARSLRPGGSYEQYF. The CDR3 DNA reads as TGTGCCAGAAGCTTGAGGCCAGGGGGCTCCTACGAGCAGTACTTC. The J gene is TRBJ2-7, the V gene TRBV5-3, with 7 bases identical to TRBD1. TRBV5-3 is given ORF status, its function remaining uncertain. Trimming removed 1 base from V and 0 bases from J; junction bases left unmatched: 4. This CDR3 spans 15 amino acids.

The V gene is TRBV15, the J gene TRBJ2-1; 10 bases are shared with TRBD2. With V trimmed by 6 bases and J by 2 bases, 7 bases remained unmatched. CDR3 length equals 16 residues. CDR1 and CDR2 (germline): LNHNV, YYDKDF (reference sequence). CDR3 loop: CATRGDTSGAYNEQFF. In nucleotides, the CDR3 is TGTGCCACCAGAGGGGACACTAGCGGGGCCTACAATGAGCAGTTCTTC.

The chain is built from TRBV25-1 and TRBJ2-7; D is unresolved. Germline values: CDR1 MGHDK, CDR2 SYGVNS. Trimming took 2 bases from V and 6 from J, leaving 14 bases between them. This CDR3 has 14 residues. The CDR3 loop reads CASSEMVPGGEQYF. In DNA, the CDR3 is TGTGCCAGCAGTGAAATGGTCCCAGGCGGCGAGCAGTACTTC.

The rearrangement links TRBV18 to TRBJ1-5; TRBD1 might be the D (5 bases). The CDR3 extends over 17 amino acids. Trimming cost V 3 bases and J 5 bases, with 20 bases left between them. Looked up from germline, CDR1 is KGHSH and CDR2 is LQKENI. The CDR3: CASSPTDRAFVDQPQHF. The CDR3 DNA reads TGTGCCAGCTCACCGACAGATCGGGCATTCGTTGATCAGCCCCAGCATTTT. The variable domain in full, completed from reference TRBV18 and TRBJ1-5, reads NAGVMQNPRHLVRRRGQEARLRCSPMKGHSHVYWYRQLPEEGLKFMVYLQKENIIDESGMPKERFSAEFPKEGPSILRIQQVVRGDSAAYFCASSPTDRAFVDQPQHFGDGTRLSIL.

This clone was recorded a few times. V is TRBV13 and J is TRBJ2-3; 10 bases are shared with TRBD2. This CDR3 is built from 17 residues. Germline-derived CDR1 and CDR2 are PRHDT and FYEKMQ (reference sequence). V lost 5 bases to trimming and J lost 2 bases; unmatched junction nucleotides: 10. The CDR3 coding sequence is TGTGCCAGCAGCCTGGTCCAGCGGGAGGGATTCACAGATACGCAGTATTTT. Translation: CASSLVQREGFTDTQYF.

The genes are TRBV7-2 and TRBJ2-7; TRBD1 or TRBD2 may be the D gene (5 bases each). CDR3 length: 14 residues. CDR1 and CDR2 (germline): SGHTA, FQGNSA. V was trimmed by 5 bases and J by 1 base, leaving 12 bases between them. The CDR3 region is CASSPGPDSYEQYF. The CDR3 DNA reads as TGTGCCAGCAGCCCGGGACCAGATTCCTACGAGCAGTACTTC.

The chain carries TRBV2 and TRBJ1-5; D ambiguous. V was trimmed by 3 bases and J by 3 bases, leaving 9 bases between them. Per germline, CDR1 SNHLY and CDR2 FYNNEI. This CDR3 has 14 amino acids. The CDR3 here is CASSEAGFNQPQHF. The CDR3 nucleotides are TGTGCCAGCAGTGAGGCAGGATTCAATCAGCCCCAGCATTTT. The full variable domain, with the rest looked up from reference TRBV2 and TRBJ1-5, is EPEVTQTPSHQVTQMGQEVILRCVPISNHLYFYWYRQILGQKVEFLVSFYNNEISEKSEIFDDQFSVERPDGSNFTLKIRSTKLEDSAMYFCASSEAGFNQPQHFGDGTRLSIL.